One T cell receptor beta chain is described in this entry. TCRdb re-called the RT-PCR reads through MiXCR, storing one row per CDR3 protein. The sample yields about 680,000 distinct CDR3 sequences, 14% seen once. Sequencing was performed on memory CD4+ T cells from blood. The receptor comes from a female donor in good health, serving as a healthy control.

The DNA for the CDR3 is TGTGCCTGGAGAAACACGGGCGGGACCCAGTACTTC. Translation gives CAWRNTGGTQYF. This chain connects TRBV30 to TRBJ2-5; no firm D call. In germline, CDR1 is GTSNPN, CDR2 SVGIG (reference sequence). The germline V and J ends were trimmed by 3 bases and 7 bases, with 12 bases remaining between them. This CDR3 comprises 12 residues.